This T cell receptor beta chain was captured in a study of blood T cell repertoires in COVID-19. The ends lost 3 bases at V and 2 bases at J; junction bases unmatched: 2. Germline V gene lookup returns CDR1 MNHNS and CDR2 SASEGT. This CDR3 has 14 residues. Assay: immunoSEQ multiplex PCR; the TCRdb copy retains only in-frame clones and omits some. Among some 200,000 clones listed, roughly 79% were seen once. The TCR originated in a woman of 80 years or more with COVID-19, enrolled during active disease. The sequenced material came from peripheral blood. The genes are TRBV6-1 and TRBJ2-7; the match to TRBD2 covers 9 bases. The DNA of the CDR3 is TGTGCCAGCAGTGATCTAGCGGGACCCTACGAGCAGTACTTC. Amino acid sequence: CASSDLAGPYEQYF.